The 24 T cell receptor beta chains presented below share a single source sample, sequenced in a study of cytomegalovirus exposure and HLA in healthy donors. The PCR made use of 60 Vbeta and 13 Jbeta primers. Sequencing used immunoSEQ multiplex PCR; TCRdb keeps in-frame clones, though not all of them. The profile covers roughly 200,000 clones, with roughly 74% appearing a single time and approximately 2.9% taken by the ten largest. The sample comprised PBMCs. The receptors were sampled from a female donor in good health and CMV-seronegative.

The CDR3 reads CASSLDRTGLYNSPLHF. The CDR3 coding sequence is TGCGCCAGCAGCTTGGATAGAACGGGACTATATAATTCACCCCTCCACTTT. The V call is TRBV5-1, the J call TRBJ1-6; D possibly corresponds to TRBD1 (5 bases). V was cut by 0 bases and J by 4 bases, with 14 bases left in between. From germline, CDR1 is SGHRS and CDR2 YFSETQ. The CDR3 consists of 17 residues.

This sequence joins TRBV10-2 and TRBJ2-2; tentatively, D is TRBD2 (6 bases). The CDR3 loop spans 16 amino acids. Deletions cut 10 bases from V and 1 base from J, with 19 bases between. Per germline, CDR1 WSHSY and CDR2 SAAADI. This CDR3 is CATRFWLALNTGELFF. CDR3 nucleotides: TGCGCCACCCGTTTTTGGCTAGCGCTGAACACCGGGGAGCTGTTTTTT.

J is TRBJ1-4 and V is TRBV5-1, with D tentatively TRBD1 (5 bases). Trimming cost V 0 bases and J 6 bases, with 6 bases left between them. Germline V lookup: CDR1 SGHRS, CDR2 YFSETQ. There are 13 residues in the CDR3. CDR3 in DNA: TGCGCCAGCAGCTTGGGCAGGGATGAAAAACTGTTTTTT. It encodes CASSLGRDEKLFF.

The chain carries TRBV19 and TRBJ1-2; 9 nucleotides align to TRBD1. This CDR3 is 17 amino acids long. J lost 4 bases, V lost 3 bases, and 12 bases had no gene match. Germline assignment: CDR1 LNHDA and CDR2 SQIVND (reference sequence). CDR3 residues: CASSIYASGTGTYGYTF. In nucleotides, the CDR3 is TGTGCCAGTAGTATTTATGCGTCCGGGACAGGGACCTATGGCTACACCTTC.

This chain joins TRBV7-7 and TRBJ2-1; the D gene is possibly TRBD1 (5 bases). The CDR3 extends over 16 amino acids. Trimming pared 5 bases from V and 6 bases from J, leaving 20 bases between. Germline V gene lookup returns CDR1 SSHAT and CDR2 FNYEAQ (reference sequence). This CDR3 is CASSPRWGRLGNEQFF. Here the CDR3 DNA reads TGTGCCAGCAGCCCTAGGTGGGGCAGGTTGGGCAATGAGCAGTTCTTC.

This clone is a singleton in its sample. This sequence joins TRBV6-1 and TRBJ2-5; D possibly corresponds to TRBD2 (7 bases). The CDR3 has 16 residues. Trimming pared 2 bases from V and 5 bases from J, leaving 18 bases between. Germline lookup yields CDR1 MNHNS and CDR2 SASEGT. This CDR3 reads CASSELGGASVETQYF. In DNA form, the CDR3 reads TGTGCCAGCAGTGAATTGGGGGGGGCCTCAGTGGAGACCCAGTACTTC.

V gene TRBV18 combines with J gene TRBJ1-4; TRBD1 aligns across 10 bases. J lost 8 bases, V lost 3 bases, and 6 bases had no gene match. The CDR3 has 15 residues. Germline V CDR1 and CDR2: KGHSH, LQKENI. The CDR3 nucleotides are TGTGCCAGCTCACCTTATGGACAGGGGGGAGAAAAACTGTTTTTT. It encodes CASSPYGQGGEKLFF. The full variable domain, in which reference TRBV18 and TRBJ1-4 provide the parts outside the CDR3, is NAGVMQNPRHLVRRRGQEARLRCSPMKGHSHVYWYRQLPEEGLKFMVYLQKENIIDESGMPKERFSAEFPKEGPSILRIQQVVRGDSAAYFCASSPYGQGGEKLFFGSGTQLSVL.

This clone was detected once. This sample includes further DNA sequences coding for the same CDR3. This chain links TRBV5-1 with TRBJ2-5, with 7 bases fitting TRBD2. This CDR3 comprises 14 residues. The V segment lost 0 bases and the J segment 5 bases; nucleotides outside the gene matches: 4. The germline V gene encodes CDR1 SGHRS and CDR2 YFSETQ. The CDR3: CASSLVGGEETQYF. As DNA, the CDR3 is TGCGCCAGCAGCTTGGTGGGGGGGGAGGAGACCCAGTACTTC.

V gene TRBV4-2 combines with J gene TRBJ2-2; 9 nucleotides match TRBD2. J lost 0 bases, V lost 4 bases, and 0 bases had no gene match. This CDR3 has 15 amino acids. Germline V gene sequence: CDR1 LGHNA, CDR2 YNFKEQ. This CDR3 reads CASSPSGANTGELFF. The CDR3 DNA sequence: TGTGCCAGCAGCCCTAGCGGGGCGAACACCGGGGAGCTGTTTTTT.

The CDR3 region is CASSRRGGDYGYTF. The CDR3 nucleotides read TGTGCCAGCAGTCGTCGGGGAGGCGACTATGGCTACACCTTC. V usage is TRBV27 and J usage is TRBJ1-2, with D uncertain. V gave up 5 bases and J gave up 3 bases, with 13 bases separating them. Germline loops: CDR1 MNHEY, CDR2 SMNVEV (reference sequence). The CDR3 has 14 amino acids.

The chain couples TRBV11-3 to TRBJ2-3; possible D gene TRBD1, 5 bases. CDR1 is SGHNT, CDR2 YENEEA, per germline. This CDR3 contains 13 residues. The germline V and J ends were trimmed by 4 bases and 10 bases, with 15 bases remaining between them. CDR3: CASSYSADMPQYF. CDR3 nucleotides: TGTGCCAGCAGCTATTCCGCGGACATGCCGCAGTATTTT.

The CDR3 bases are TGTGCCAGCAGCCAAGACTCGGGGGAGACCTACGAGCAGTACTTC. It yields the protein CASSQDSGETYEQYF. The chain combines TRBV4-2 with TRBJ2-5; tentatively, D is TRBD2 (6 bases). The tail of the sequence fits TRBJ2-7 better, so the J call may be wrong. Germline V gene data show CDR1 as LGHNA and CDR2 as YNFKEQ. This CDR3 has 15 residues.

This clone was picked up one time. The J gene is TRBJ2-3, the V gene TRBV9, with TRBD2 matching over 7 bases. V lost 4 bases, J lost 1 base, and 15 bases stayed unmatched. CDR1 is SGDLS and CDR2 is YYNGEE in the germline V gene. The CDR3 totals 18 residues. DNA of the CDR3: TGTGCCAGCAGCCCAAGGGATTCAGCGGGGAGACGCACAGATACGCAGTATTTT. Translating it yields CASSPRDSAGRRTDTQYF.

V usage is TRBV5-1 and J usage is TRBJ2-3, with a tentative D call TRBD1 (5 bases). V was pared by 0 bases and J by 4 bases, with 9 bases between. Germline V gene lookup returns CDR1 SGHRS and CDR2 YFSETQ. This CDR3 is built from 14 residues. Written as DNA, the CDR3 is TGCGCCAGCAGCTTGGGGGGCCGCGCAGATACGCAGTATTTT. It encodes CASSLGGRADTQYF.

V is TRBV2 and J is TRBJ1-1; 9 bases fit TRBD1. The CDR3 sequence is 12 residues long. After removal of 8 bases from V and 6 bases from J, the junction contained 4 bases not matched to a gene. Germline V CDR1 and CDR2: SNHLY, FYNNEI. CDR3: CASRRQGAEAFF. The CDR3, as DNA: TGTGCCAGCCGTAGACAGGGGGCTGAAGCTTTCTTT.

This chain uses TRBV7-2 with TRBJ2-1; 11 bases line up with TRBD2. With 5 bases clipped from V and 7 bases from J, the junction kept 10 bases outside the gene matches. The V gene's germline CDR1 is SGHTA and CDR2 FQGNSA. The CDR3 covers 16 residues. Here the CDR3 DNA reads TGTGCCAGCAGCCGTTCCTTAGCGGGAGGGAGTAATGAGCAGTTCTTC. The encoded protein is CASSRSLAGGSNEQFF.

This chain uses TRBV5-8 with TRBJ1-5; D not certain. This CDR3 has 16 residues. V lost 4 bases, J lost 1 base, and 15 bases lay in between. From germline, CDR1 is SGHTS and CDR2 YDEGEE. CDR3 sequence reads: CASSHDWRVSNQPQHF. Here the CDR3 DNA reads TGTGCCAGCAGCCATGATTGGAGAGTAAGCAATCAGCCCCAGCATTTT.

In nucleotides, the CDR3 is TGTGCCAGCAGTGGCCTAGCCATAGGGGAGCAGTACTTC. Translation: CASSGLAIGEQYF. This chain connects TRBV2 to TRBJ2-7; D might be TRBD2 (5 bases). Germline V gene sequence: CDR1 SNHLY, CDR2 FYNNEI. The CDR3 totals 13 residues. V was cut by 4 bases and J by 7 bases, with 14 bases left in between.

Comments on this clone: Additional DNA sequences in this sample encode the identical CDR3. This rearrangement joins TRBV5-1 to TRBJ2-6; TRBD2 is a possible D gene (5 bases). V lost 6 bases and J lost 2, with 15 bases in between. The V gene's germline CDR1 is SGHRS and CDR2 YFSETQ. The CDR3 covers 16 residues. This chain's CDR3 is CASNPMGVPGANVLTF. CDR3 nucleotide sequence: TGCGCCAGCAACCCTATGGGAGTCCCTGGGGCCAACGTCCTGACTTTC.

The J gene is TRBJ1-1, the V gene TRBV2, with D possibly matching TRBD1 (5 bases). The length of the CDR3 is 13 residues. Germline V gene sequence: CDR1 SNHLY, CDR2 FYNNEI. V lost 6 bases, J lost 3 bases, and 11 bases lay in between. The CDR3 loop is CASRIRGDTEAFF. Written as DNA, the CDR3 is TGTGCCAGCAGGATAAGGGGCGACACTGAAGCTTTCTTT. Variable domain in full (rest from reference TRBV2 and TRBJ1-1): EPEVTQTPSHQVTQMGQEVILRCVPISNHLYFYWYRQILGQKVEFLVSFYNNEISEKSEIFDDQFSVERPDGSNFTLKIRSTKLEDSAMYFCASRIRGDTEAFFGQGTRLTVV.

This clone was seen just once. DNA for the CDR3: TGCGCCAGCAGCTTGGGGGTTAGTGACAGGGTTTTCAATGAGCAGTTCTTC. Translated: CASSLGVSDRVFNEQFF. This chain links TRBV5-1 with TRBJ2-1; 7 bases agree with TRBD1. Germline V gene data show CDR1 as SGHRS and CDR2 as YFSETQ. The CDR3 covers 17 residues. Losses at the gene ends were 0 bases for V and 6 bases for J; bases not matched to a gene: 12. Supplemented by reference TRBV5-1 and TRBJ2-1, the full variable domain reads KAGVTQTPRYLIKTRGQQVTLSCSPISGHRSVSWYQQTPGQGLQFLFEYFSETQRNKGNFPGRFSGRQFSNSRSEMNVSTLELGDSALYLCASSLGVSDRVFNEQFFGPGTRLTVL.

The V call is TRBV5-5, the J call TRBJ2-7; 8 bases fit TRBD1. The CDR3 is 14 residues long. The germline gives CDR1 SGHKS, CDR2 YYEKEE (reference sequence). The junction had 6 bases not matched to a gene; V was cut back by 4 bases and J by 3 bases. In nucleotides, the CDR3 is TGTGCCAGCAGCACGACAGGGGCCCACTACGAGCAGTACTTC. This gives the protein CASSTTGAHYEQYF. The complete variable domain, with remaining parts taken from reference TRBV5-5 and TRBJ2-7, reads DAGVTQSPTHLIKTRGQQVTLRCSPISGHKSVSWYQQVLGQGPQFIFQYYEKEERGRGNFPDRFSARQFPNYSSELNVNALLLGDSALYLCASSTTGAHYEQYFGPGTRLTVT.

V usage is TRBV4-3 and J usage is TRBJ2-7; 9 bases are a match to TRBD2. CDR3 length equals 17 residues. V lost 1 base, J lost 0 bases, and 7 bases stayed unmatched. CDR1 and CDR2 (germline): LGHNA, YSLEER. The CDR3 sequence: CASSQGLGGRASYEQYF. CDR3 coding DNA: TGCGCCAGCAGCCAAGGGTTGGGCGGGAGGGCCTCCTACGAGCAGTACTTC.

The chain links TRBV12-2 to TRBJ2-7; whether TRBD1, the table's D call, matches the DNA was not checked. TRBV12-2 counts as a pseudogene. This CDR3 spans 14 amino acids. The DNA of the CDR3 is TGTGCAAGTCGCTTCCTGGCTTACCCCTACGAGCAGTACTTC. Translation gives CASRFLAYPYEQYF.